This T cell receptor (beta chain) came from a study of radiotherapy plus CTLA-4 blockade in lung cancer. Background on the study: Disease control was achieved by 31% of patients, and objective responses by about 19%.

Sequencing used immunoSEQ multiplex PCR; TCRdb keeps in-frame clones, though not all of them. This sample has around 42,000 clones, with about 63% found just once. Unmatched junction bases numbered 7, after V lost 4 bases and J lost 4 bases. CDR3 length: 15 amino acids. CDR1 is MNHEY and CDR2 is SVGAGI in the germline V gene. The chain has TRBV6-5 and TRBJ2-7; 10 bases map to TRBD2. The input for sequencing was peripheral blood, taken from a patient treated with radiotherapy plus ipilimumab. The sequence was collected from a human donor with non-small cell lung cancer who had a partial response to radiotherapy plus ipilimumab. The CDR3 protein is CASSFGASGSYEQYF. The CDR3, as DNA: TGTGCCAGCAGTTTTGGGGCTAGCGGGAGTTACGAGCAGTACTTC.